What follows are 2 T cell receptor beta chains derived from one specimen sequenced in a study of blood T cell repertoires in COVID-19. The method was immunoSEQ multiplex PCR; TCRdb's version includes in-frame clones alone and lacks a portion of them. This sample has about 170,000 clones, with 80% to 85% found just once. Source material: peripheral blood. The receptors stem from a human donor with acute or convalescent COVID-19. The donor label of this sample is uncertain.

The gene calls are TRBV28 and TRBJ2-7, with 9 bases that match TRBD1. The length of the CDR3 is 20 residues. Germline assignment: CDR1 MDHEN and CDR2 SYDVKM. The V gene end was trimmed by 7 bases and the J gene end by 3 bases; junction bases not matched to a gene: 25. Here the CDR3 DNA reads TGTGCCAGCAAAACCGGGACAGGGTTGGGCGGGGGTCACTACTACTACGAGCAGTACTTC. This encodes CASKTGTGLGGGHYYYEQYF.

The chain couples TRBV10-3 to TRBJ1-1; 7 bases match TRBD1. The CDR3 runs 14 residues. V was clipped by 4 bases and J by 5 bases; unmatched bases: 7. The V gene's germline CDR1 is ENHRY and CDR2 SYGVKD. CDR3 nucleotides: TGTGCCATCAGTGCCCAGGGGGGCAAGACTGAAGCTTTCTTT. Protein product: CAISAQGGKTEAFF.